The present T cell receptor beta chain was sequenced within a study of blood T cell repertoires in COVID-19. Looking at the study overall: Acute-phase and convalescent COVID-19 samples originated in the United States, Italy and Spain. T cells, B-cell-depleted T cells, or PBMCs supplied cDNA or gDNA.

Patients of the Seattle cohort, enrolled during active infection, were followed longitudinally. Sequenced by immunoSEQ multiplex PCR; TCRdb stores in-frame clones only, minus some. The sample shows 350,000 to 450,000 clones, 75% to 90% of them seen only once. The CDR3 covers 18 residues. Germline-derived CDR1 and CDR2 are MDHEN and SYDVKM. The V end was cut by 1 base, the J end by 0 bases, with 16 bases between. This chain links TRBV28 with TRBJ1-5; tentative D call: TRBD1 (5 bases). Material: peripheral blood. This TCR was sampled from a woman in her forties with COVID-19, enrolled during active disease. CDR3 sequence (DNA): TGTGCCAGCAGTTTATACGGTATGACAGTCCATAGCAATCAGCCCCAGCATTTT. This gives the protein CASSLYGMTVHSNQPQHF.